These 13 T cell receptor beta chains were sequenced from one sample in a study of technical replicates of blood from several donors. Clones were read by immunoSEQ multiplex PCR, and TCRdb kept only the in-frame ones, dropping some. The sample lists 75,000 to 90,000 clones, 93% seen once, with about 0.23% in the top ten. Sequences were obtained from T cells isolated from PBMCs. Every receptor here comes from a human donor in good health.

This chain uses TRBV11-2 with TRBJ2-7; a possible D gene is TRBD1 (5 bases). The germline V and J ends were trimmed by 1 base and 4 bases, with 14 bases remaining between them. This CDR3 spans 15 amino acids. The germline V gene encodes CDR1 SGHAT and CDR2 FQNNGV. CDR3 sequence: CASSLGLGATYEQYF. In nucleotides, the CDR3 is TGTGCCAGCAGCTTAGGGTTAGGGGCGACGTACGAGCAGTACTTC.

Only one count was recorded for this clone. The chain has TRBV6-1 and TRBJ2-2; 7 bases fit TRBD1. The junction had 6 bases not matched to a gene; V was cut back by 2 bases and J by 6 bases. CDR3 length: 15 amino acids. Germline lookup yields CDR1 MNHNS and CDR2 SASEGT. The CDR3, as DNA: TGTGCCAGCAGTGAATTGGACAGGACACCCGGGGAGCTGTTTTTT. Amino acids: CASSELDRTPGELFF.

The chain combines TRBV11-3 with TRBJ2-7, with 11 bases that match TRBD1. V lost 5 bases and J lost 4; bases outside the gene matches: 4. In germline, CDR1 is SGHNT, CDR2 YENEEA. The CDR3 length is 14 residues. The CDR3 coding sequence is TGTGCCAGCAGCATCGGGACAGGGGGATACGAGCAGTACTTC. Its translation: CASSIGTGGYEQYF.

This chain joins TRBV4-2 and TRBJ2-4, with 7 nucleotides matching TRBD2. V shed 3 bases, J shed 6 bases, and the junction held 8 bases outside the gene matches. In germline, CDR1 is LGHNA, CDR2 YNFKEQ. CDR3 length equals 15 residues. The DNA of the CDR3 is TGTGCCAGCAGCCAGTGGGAGGGCGAAGGAAACATTCAGTACTTC. This sequence encodes CASSQWEGEGNIQYF.

For the CDR3, the DNA is TGTGCCATCTCAGGGAATAGCAATCAGCCCCAGCATTTT. Its translation is CAISGNSNQPQHF. V and J are TRBV10-3 and TRBJ1-5; tentative D call: TRBD1 (5 bases). V lost 8 bases, J lost 0 bases, and 8 bases lay in between. The length of the CDR3 is 13 residues. The germline V gene encodes CDR1 ENHRY and CDR2 SYGVKD.

The chain recombines TRBV7-8 with TRBJ1-5, with 7 bases fitting TRBD1. CDR1 and CDR2 (germline): SGHVS, FQNEAQ. CDR3 length: 15 amino acids. The V gene end was trimmed by 2 bases and the J gene end by 4 bases; junction bases not matched to a gene: 5. In DNA form, the CDR3 reads TGTGCCAGCAGCTTACATGGGACAGATAATCAGCCCCAGCATTTT. Translation: CASSLHGTDNQPQHF.

This rearrangement joins TRBV6-1 to TRBJ2-7; 9 bases line up with TRBD2. Trimming removed 8 bases from V and 3 bases from J; junction bases left unmatched: 5. The CDR3 is 13 residues long. The germline V gene has CDR1 MNHNS and CDR2 SASEGT. This chain's CDR3 is CASSFSGSYEQYF. The DNA for the CDR3 is TGTGCCAGCTCATTTAGCGGGAGCTACGAGCAGTACTTC.

The rearrangement uses TRBV5-1 and TRBJ2-1, with D perhaps matching TRBD1 (6 bases). Deletions cut 1 base from V and 6 bases from J, with 11 bases between. This CDR3 contains 14 residues. Germline V gives CDR1 SGHRS, CDR2 YFSETQ. CDR3 nucleotide sequence: TGCGCCAGCAGCTTGTACAGGGACCGCAATGAGCAGTTCTTC. This translates into CASSLYRDRNEQFF.

This chain links TRBV27 with TRBJ2-2; D is perhaps TRBD1 (6 bases). Between the trimmed V and J ends, which lost 2 bases and 1 base, there was a span of 14 bases. Germline-derived CDR1 and CDR2 are MNHEY and SMNVEV (reference sequence). The CDR3 totals 17 residues. CDR3 region: CASSLGPGHRNTGELFF. In DNA, the CDR3 is TGTGCCAGCAGTTTAGGCCCGGGACACAGGAACACCGGGGAGCTGTTTTTT.

The V and J genes are TRBV5-4 and TRBJ1-1, with D possibly being TRBD1 (6 bases). Germline assignment: CDR1 SGHNT and CDR2 YYREEE (reference sequence). The CDR3 consists of 17 residues. V lost 0 bases and J lost 3, with 18 bases in between. The CDR3 loop reads CASSLDITGLEDTEAFF. The CDR3 DNA follows: TGTGCCAGCAGCTTGGATATCACAGGGCTGGAGGACACTGAAGCTTTCTTT. The variable domain in full, with the rest retrieved from reference TRBV5-4 and TRBJ1-1, is ETGVTQSPTHLIKTRGQQVTLRCSSQSGHNTVSWYQQALGQGPQFIFQYYREEENGRGNFPPRFSGLQFPNYSSELNVNALELDDSALYLCASSLDITGLEDTEAFFGQGTRLTVV.

The gene calls are TRBV30 and TRBJ1-6, with D tentatively TRBD1 (5 bases). V shed 2 bases and J shed 13 bases, with 12 bases lying between them. The CDR3 spans 12 residues. Germline lookup yields CDR1 GTSNPN and CDR2 SVGIG (reference sequence). The CDR3 here is CAWSLGSGPLHF. The CDR3 nucleotides read TGTGCCTGGAGTCTGGGGTCAGGGCCCCTCCACTTT. Full variable domain (rest looked up from reference TRBV30 and TRBJ1-6): SQTIHQWPATLVQPVGSPLSLECTVEGTSNPNLYWYRQAAGRGLQLLFYSVGIGQISSEVPQNLSASRPQDRQFILSSKKLLLSDSGFYLCAWSLGSGPLHFGNGTRLTVT.

The chain has TRBV9 and TRBJ2-1; 12 bases fit TRBD2. CDR1 and CDR2 from the germline V gene are SGDLS and YYNGEE. The junction had 10 bases not matched to a gene; V was cut back by 4 bases and J by 8 bases. There are 16 residues in the CDR3. The CDR3 DNA is TGTGCCAGCAGCCCTCGTCTAGCGGGGGGGTACCATGAGCAGTTCTTC. Its translation is CASSPRLAGGYHEQFF.

The V gene is TRBV11-2, the J gene TRBJ2-5; 9 positions match TRBD1. Germline loops: CDR1 SGHAT, CDR2 FQNNGV. The CDR3 contains 16 residues. Unmatched junction bases numbered 3, after V lost 0 bases and J lost 1 base. The CDR3, as DNA: TGTGCCAGCAGCTTAGAGACGGGACAGGGCCAAGAGACCCAGTACTTC. It specifies CASSLETGQGQETQYF.